This is a list of T cell receptor beta chains from one sample in a study of identical twins. TCRdb passed the 5' RACE reads through MiXCR, listing each CDR3 protein once. The sample has 350,000 to 600,000 distinct CDR3 sequences, 14% seen once. The same data also contributed to another study, on yellow fever vaccine responses in identical twins.

The material sequenced was CD4+ T cells sorted from blood. Every receptor here comes from a woman under 30 in good health. Both conserved end residues are part of each CDR3. The D gene is left open where the match is weak. The size of a clone is reported for some rows only, either as once, few or many, or as a class for expanded clones.

clone size,V gene,D gene,J gene,CDR3 protein,CDR3 DNA
-,TRBV28,-,TRBJ2-1,CASGLRLAGAINEQFF,TGTGCCAGCGGCTTAAGGTTGGCGGGCGCTATAAATGAGCAGTTCTTC
-,TRBV3-1,-,TRBJ1-2,CASSQVDGPLNGYTF,TGTGCCAGCAGCCAAGTGGACGGCCCTTTGAATGGCTACACCTTC
-,TRBV20-1,TRBD2,TRBJ2-7,CSALSSGLSEQYF,TGCAGTGCTCTTTCTAGCGGGCTGAGCGAGCAGTACTTC
-,TRBV24-1,TRBD2,TRBJ2-1,CATSDSGWTSGIRDNEQFF,TGTGCCACCAGTGATTCGGGTTGGACTAGCGGGATTAGGGACAATGAGCAGTTCTTC
-,TRBV24-1,-,TRBJ2-3,CATSAGVTADTQYF,TGTGCCACCAGTGCCGGGGTAACGGCAGATACGCAGTATTTT
-,TRBV5-1,TRBD2,TRBJ2-1,CASSAGTSGLNEQFF,TGCGCCAGCAGCGCCGGGACTAGCGGTCTCAATGAGCAGTTCTTC
few,TRBV20-1,TRBD1,TRBJ2-1,CSAKPRTGGYNEQFF,TGCAGTGCTAAGCCTAGGACAGGGGGCTACAATGAGCAGTTCTTC
-,TRBV18,TRBD2,TRBJ2-3,CASSPSGVFDTQYF,TGTGCCAGCTCACCTAGCGGGGTATTTGATACGCAGTATTTT
few,TRBV6-5,-,TRBJ2-1,CASSYSTRDYEQFF,TGTGCCAGCAGTTACTCGACCAGGGATTATGAGCAGTTCTTC
few,TRBV6-2/TRBV6-3,TRBD1,TRBJ1-1,CASSYGQGRTEAFF,TGTGCCAGCAGTTACGGACAGGGTCGTACTGAAGCTTTCTTT
-,TRBV2,-,TRBJ2-3,CAGRGLPGDTQYF,TGTGCCGGTCGGGGACTTCCGGGAGATACGCAGTATTTT
many,TRBV7-2,TRBD2,TRBJ2-3,CASSRTSGGAGDTQYF,TGTGCCAGCAGCCGGACTAGCGGGGGGGCAGGAGATACGCAGTATTTT
-,TRBV20-1,-,TRBJ2-1,CSASGPSGYNEQFF,TGCAGTGCTAGCGGACCTTCTGGCTACAATGAGCAGTTCTTC
many,TRBV4-1,-,TRBJ2-1,CASSQDPASSIYNEQFF,TGCGCCAGCAGCCAAGATCCGGCTAGCTCCATCTACAATGAGCAGTTCTTC
-,TRBV6-5,TRBD2,TRBJ2-7,CASSYSASGGVTEQYF,TGTGCCAGCAGTTACTCGGCTAGCGGGGGTGTTACCGAGCAGTACTTC
-,TRBV10-3,TRBD2,TRBJ2-7,CAISELRGAGGSYEQYF,TGTGCCATCAGTGAGTTGCGGGGAGCGGGAGGTTCCTACGAGCAGTACTTC
few,TRBV20-1,-,TRBJ2-7,CSALDSDSYEQYF,TGCAGTGCTCTGGACAGTGACTCCTACGAGCAGTACTTC
few,TRBV20-1,-,TRBJ2-7,CSAKDRPGQGVTSGTAYEQYF,TGCAGTGCTAAGGATAGACCGGGACAGGGGGTAACTAGCGGGACCGCCTACGAGCAGTACTTC
few,TRBV5-1,TRBD2,TRBJ2-2,CASSLSAGGPTGELFF,TGCGCCAGCAGCTTATCGGCGGGAGGGCCCACCGGGGAGCTGTTTTTT
-,TRBV3-1,-,TRBJ2-7,CASSQVWGLASYEQYF,TGTGCCAGCAGCCAAGTGTGGGGACTGGCCTCCTACGAGCAGTACTTC
-,TRBV13,-,TRBJ2-3,CASSLRQHQESTDTQYF,TGTGCCAGCAGCCTCCGACAACACCAGGAATCCACAGATACGCAGTATTTT
few,TRBV7-6,-,TRBJ2-1,CASSLRGTDDEQFF,TGTGCCAGCAGCTTACGCGGGACAGACGATGAGCAGTTCTTC
-,TRBV7-2,TRBD1,TRBJ2-3,CASSFDRVRDTQYF,TGTGCCAGCAGCTTTGACAGGGTGAGAGATACGCAGTATTTT
-,TRBV4-2,-,TRBJ2-1,CASSQDPASSYNEQFF,TGTGCCAGCAGCCAAGATCCAGCTAGTTCCTACAATGAGCAGTTCTTC
many,TRBV7-9,-,TRBJ2-1,CASSLGGIGTNEQFF,TGTGCCAGCAGCTTAGGGGGCATCGGGACCAATGAGCAGTTCTTC
-,TRBV6-1,-,TRBJ2-7,CASSENSWAPYEQYF,TGTGCCAGCAGTGAAAATTCTTGGGCCCCGTACGAGCAGTACTTC
few,TRBV4-3,-,TRBJ2-3,CASSQDEGKGVGGTDTQYF,TGCGCCAGCAGCCAAGATGAGGGGAAGGGGGTTGGTGGGACAGATACGCAGTATTTT
many,TRBV7-9,-,TRBJ2-7,CASSYGWNYEQYF,TGTGCCAGCAGCTATGGTTGGAACTACGAGCAGTACTTC
-,TRBV11-2,TRBD1,TRBJ2-3,CASSLVVGQGSDTQYF,TGTGCCAGCAGCTTAGTAGTGGGACAGGGCTCAGATACGCAGTATTTT
few,TRBV6-1,TRBD2,TRBJ2-3,CASSTLAGGSDTQYF,TGTGCCAGCAGTACCCTAGCGGGAGGTTCAGATACGCAGTATTTT
few,TRBV3-1,TRBD1,TRBJ2-1,CASSARGSGQGEFF,TGTGCCAGCAGCGCCCGAGGTTCGGGACAGGGGGAGTTCTTC
-,TRBV29-1,TRBD1,TRBJ2-4,CSVPAQGANIQYF,TGCAGCGTTCCCGCACAGGGGGCCAACATTCAGTACTTC
many,TRBV29-1,-,TRBJ2-2,CSGLLDLNTGELFF,TGCAGCGGTCTCCTCGATTTGAACACCGGGGAGCTGTTTTTT
few,TRBV7-2,TRBD2,TRBJ2-3,CASSPLAGVGNTQYF,TGTGCCAGCAGCCCCCTAGCGGGAGTTGGTAATACGCAGTATTTT
few,TRBV9,-,TRBJ2-2,CASSKETGTLTGELFF,TGTGCCAGCAGCAAAGAGACCGGGACTCTCACCGGGGAGCTGTTTTTT
-,TRBV20-1,TRBD2,TRBJ2-1,CSALPGTSGTEQFF,TGCAGTGCCCTACCCGGGACTAGCGGCACGGAGCAGTTCTTC
few,TRBV6-2/TRBV6-3,-,TRBJ1-2,CASSYSKGDLTYGYTF,TGTGCCAGCAGTTACTCGAAAGGAGACTTAACCTATGGCTACACCTTC
-,TRBV11-1,-,TRBJ2-7,CASSRDPLNMRFYYEQYF,TGTGCCAGCAGCCGGGACCCCCTAAACATGAGGTTCTACTACGAGCAGTACTTC
once,TRBV7-3,TRBD1,TRBJ1-1,CASSLGTGGINTEAFF,TGTGCCAGCAGCCTCGGGACAGGGGGCATCAACACTGAAGCTTTCTTT
few,TRBV20-1,-,TRBJ2-5,CSARTDLYQETQYF,TGCAGTGCTAGGACAGATCTGTACCAAGAGACCCAGTACTTC
-,TRBV10-2,-,TRBJ2-7,CASNQVPYEQYF,TGCGCCAGCAATCAGGTCCCCTACGAGCAGTACTTC
few,TRBV2,TRBD1,TRBJ1-1,CAPVQPRGAMNTEAFF,TGTGCCCCGGTGCAGCCCAGGGGGGCCATGAACACTGAAGCTTTCTTT
-,TRBV20-1,-,TRBJ1-5,CSARPADQPQHF,TGCAGTGCTAGACCGGCGGATCAGCCCCAGCATTTT
many,TRBV5-1,-,TRBJ2-7,CASSWKTGGYEQYF,TGCGCCAGCAGCTGGAAGACAGGAGGCTACGAGCAGTACTTC
-,TRBV7-3,-,TRBJ2-1,CASSLSPQNNEQFF,TGTGCCAGCAGCTTAAGTCCCCAGAACAATGAGCAGTTCTTC